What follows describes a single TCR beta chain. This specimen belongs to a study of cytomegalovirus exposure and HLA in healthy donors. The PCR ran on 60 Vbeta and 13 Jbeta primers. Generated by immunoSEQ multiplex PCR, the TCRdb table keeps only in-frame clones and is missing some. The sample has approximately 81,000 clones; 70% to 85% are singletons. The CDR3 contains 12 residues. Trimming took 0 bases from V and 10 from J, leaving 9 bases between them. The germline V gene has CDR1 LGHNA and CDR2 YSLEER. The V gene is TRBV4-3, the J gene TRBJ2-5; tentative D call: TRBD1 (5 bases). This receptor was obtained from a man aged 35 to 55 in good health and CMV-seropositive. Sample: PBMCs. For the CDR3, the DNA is TGCGCCAGCAGCCAAGATTCAGGGTTCCAGTACTTC. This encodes CASSQDSGFQYF.